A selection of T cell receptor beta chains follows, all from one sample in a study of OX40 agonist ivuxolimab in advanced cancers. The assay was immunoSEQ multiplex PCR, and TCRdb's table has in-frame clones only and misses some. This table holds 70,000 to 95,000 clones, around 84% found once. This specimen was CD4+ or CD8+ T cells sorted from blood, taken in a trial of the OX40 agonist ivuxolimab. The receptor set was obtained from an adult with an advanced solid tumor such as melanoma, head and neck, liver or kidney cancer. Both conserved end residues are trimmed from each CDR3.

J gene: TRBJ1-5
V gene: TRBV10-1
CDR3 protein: ASSEIEGHSNQPQH

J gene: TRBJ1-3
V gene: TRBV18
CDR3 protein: ASSPGTQGNTIY

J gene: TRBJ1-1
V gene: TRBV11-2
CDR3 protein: ASSLVRASNTEAF

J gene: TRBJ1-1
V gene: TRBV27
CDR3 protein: ASSLSLGNTEAF

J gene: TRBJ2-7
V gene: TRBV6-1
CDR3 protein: ASSEETDEQY

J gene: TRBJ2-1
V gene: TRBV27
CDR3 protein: ASRQPGYNEQF

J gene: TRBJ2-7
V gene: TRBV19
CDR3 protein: ASSIGTTFYEQY

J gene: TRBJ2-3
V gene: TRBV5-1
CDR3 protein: ASSWGQGSDTQY

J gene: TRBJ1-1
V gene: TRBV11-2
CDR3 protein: ASSLDVFEAF

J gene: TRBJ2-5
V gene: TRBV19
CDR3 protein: ASSIESGGAGETQY

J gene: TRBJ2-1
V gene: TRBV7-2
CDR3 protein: ASSLGADGYNEQF

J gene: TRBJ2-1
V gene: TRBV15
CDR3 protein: ATSRDGAVQF

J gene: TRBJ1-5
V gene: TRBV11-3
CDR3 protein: ASSPSWGARQPQH

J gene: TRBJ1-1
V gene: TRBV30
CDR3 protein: AWRKGAQNTEAF

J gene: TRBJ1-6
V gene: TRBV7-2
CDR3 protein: ASSLDGYNSPLH

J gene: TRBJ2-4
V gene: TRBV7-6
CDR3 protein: ASSPASGGDLAKNIQY

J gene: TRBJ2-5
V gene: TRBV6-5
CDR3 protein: SSRSIDRGHQTQY

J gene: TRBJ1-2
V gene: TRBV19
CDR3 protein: ASRGTGSGNYGYT

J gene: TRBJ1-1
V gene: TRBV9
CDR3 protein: ASSVGEGNTEAF

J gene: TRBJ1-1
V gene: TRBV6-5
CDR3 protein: ASRTPGGTRAF

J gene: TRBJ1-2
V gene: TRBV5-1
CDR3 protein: ASSSAARTGGHYGYT

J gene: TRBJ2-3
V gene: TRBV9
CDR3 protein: ASSVRGGTDTQY

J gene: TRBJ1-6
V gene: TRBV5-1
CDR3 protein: ASSLAGRDNSPLH

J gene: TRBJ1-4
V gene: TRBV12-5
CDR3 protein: ASGLGQGDEKLF

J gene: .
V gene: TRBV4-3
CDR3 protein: ASSQEGSFPGELF

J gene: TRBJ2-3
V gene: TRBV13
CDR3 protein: ASSPQGADTQY

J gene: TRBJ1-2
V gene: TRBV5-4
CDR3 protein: ASSLKVGANYGYT

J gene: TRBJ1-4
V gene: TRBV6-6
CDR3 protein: ASSERTSEKLF

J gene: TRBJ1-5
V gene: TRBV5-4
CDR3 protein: ASSLDSNQPQH

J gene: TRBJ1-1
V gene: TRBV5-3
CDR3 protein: ARSGPRTVNTEAF

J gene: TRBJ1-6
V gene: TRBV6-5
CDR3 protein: ASSLHGSPLH

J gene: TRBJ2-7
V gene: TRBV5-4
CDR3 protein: ASSLRPSGGRLSYEQY

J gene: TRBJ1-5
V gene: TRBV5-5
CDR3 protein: ASSQDSHQPQH

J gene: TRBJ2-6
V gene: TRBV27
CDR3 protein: ASGMNRGRGTSGANVLT

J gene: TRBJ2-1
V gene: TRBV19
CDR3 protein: ASSIRVEDNEQF

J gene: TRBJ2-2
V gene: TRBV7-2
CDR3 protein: ASSPQGQDTGELF

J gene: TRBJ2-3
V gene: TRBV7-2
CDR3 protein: ASSLELGADTQY

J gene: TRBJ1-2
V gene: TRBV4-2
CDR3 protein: ASSQSRGDGENYGYT

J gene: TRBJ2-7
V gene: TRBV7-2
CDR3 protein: ASSLVVRTPYEQY

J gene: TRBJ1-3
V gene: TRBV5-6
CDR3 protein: ASSFVDTSSGNTIY

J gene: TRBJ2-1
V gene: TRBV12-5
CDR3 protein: ASGPTGEQF

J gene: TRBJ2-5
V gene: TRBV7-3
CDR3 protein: ASSSGLAGETQY

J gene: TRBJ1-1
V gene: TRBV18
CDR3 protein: ASSPLGGTEAF

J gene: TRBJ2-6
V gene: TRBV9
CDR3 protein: ASSVVRAGANVLT

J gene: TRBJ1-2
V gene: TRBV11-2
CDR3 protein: ASSPPGFYGYT

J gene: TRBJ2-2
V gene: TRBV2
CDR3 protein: ASSERNTGELF

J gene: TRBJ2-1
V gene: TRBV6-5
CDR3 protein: ASSNGLGTYNEQF

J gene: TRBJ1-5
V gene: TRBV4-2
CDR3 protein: ASSEPDRGSNQPQH

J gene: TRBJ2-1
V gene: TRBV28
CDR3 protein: ASSLSATRSSYNEQF

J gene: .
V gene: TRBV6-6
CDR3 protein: ASSAGTATYEQY

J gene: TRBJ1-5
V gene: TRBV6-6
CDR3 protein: ASRRQESNQPQH

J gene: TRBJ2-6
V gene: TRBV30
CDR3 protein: AWNRAGANVLT

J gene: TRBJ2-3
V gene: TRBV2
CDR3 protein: ASSERGWSTDTQY